The 24 T cell receptor beta chains below come from one sample, sequenced in a study of siplizumab effects on memory and regulatory T cells. Assay: immunoSEQ multiplex PCR; the TCRdb copy retains only in-frame clones and omits some. Here the sample spans about 98,000 clones, more than 85% being singletons. Sequencing used CD4+ T cells sorted from blood. Receptors were obtained from a human donor in good health.

The J gene is TRBJ2-4, the V gene TRBV25-1; D may be TRBD2 (5 bases). Germline CDR1 is MGHDK and CDR2 is SYGVNS. Between the trimmed V and J ends, which lost 6 bases and 3 bases, there was a span of 12 bases. CDR3 size: 14 residues. CDR3 residues: CASSLEGGKNIQYF. DNA for the CDR3: TGTGCCAGCAGCCTGGAAGGAGGCAAAAACATTCAGTACTTC.

A single count supports this clone. This chain links TRBV7-9 with TRBJ1-6, with D perhaps matching TRBD1 (6 bases). With 1 base removed from V and 7 bases from J, the gap between germline ends came to 11 bases. The CDR3 consists of 15 residues. The germline gives CDR1 SEHNR, CDR2 FQNEAQ (reference sequence). In nucleotides, the CDR3 is TGTGCCAGCAGCTTAGGTGGGGGCGCGAATTCACCCCTCCACTTT. This codes for CASSLGGGANSPLHF.

This clone was counted a single time. The rearrangement uses TRBV11-2 and TRBJ2-3, with 8 bases identical to TRBD2. V shed 4 bases, J shed 7 bases, and the junction held 13 bases outside the gene matches. CDR3 length equals 16 residues. Germline CDR1 reads SGHAT; CDR2 reads FQNNGV. CDR3 loop: CASSSLAGWGLHTQYF. For the CDR3, the DNA is TGTGCCAGCAGCTCCTTAGCGGGATGGGGTTTACATACGCAGTATTTT.

V usage is TRBV28 and J usage is TRBJ1-5; D not certain. The CDR3 runs 15 residues. Germline lookup yields CDR1 MDHEN and CDR2 SYDVKM. V was pared by 3 bases and J by 4 bases, with 13 bases between. The CDR3 protein is CASSFKQVGNQPQHF. CDR3 coding DNA: TGTGCCAGCAGTTTTAAGCAGGTGGGAAATCAGCCCCAGCATTTT.

This rearrangement joins TRBV4-1 to TRBJ1-2; no clear D. The CDR3 contains 14 residues. CDR1 and CDR2 (germline): MGHRA, YSYEKL. Trimming stripped 1 base from V and 7 bases from J, with 13 bases between. Written as DNA, the CDR3 is TGCGCCAGCAGCCAAGGCGTAGGAGGCGGTGGCTACACCTTC. Translation gives CASSQGVGGGGYTF.

The genes are TRBV10-3 and TRBJ2-2; 9 bases are shared with TRBD2. CDR1 and CDR2 from the germline V gene are ENHRY and SYGVKD. This CDR3 spans 15 amino acids. V lost 8 bases, J lost 6 bases, and 10 bases stayed unmatched. The CDR3 coding sequence is TGTGCCATCTCGCGCGGGAGGGATTCAGCCGGGGAGCTGTTTTTT. As protein: CAISRGRDSAGELFF.

The V gene is TRBV7-8, the J gene TRBJ2-7; 10 bases agree with TRBD2. The CDR3 has 14 amino acids. Germline loops: CDR1 SGHVS, CDR2 FQNEAQ. Trimming took 5 bases from V and 2 from J; bases not matched to a gene: 3. The CDR3 nucleotides are TGTGCCAGCAGCCCCCTAGCGGGGGCCTACGAGCAGTACTTC. Translated: CASSPLAGAYEQYF.

This sequence joins TRBV28 and TRBJ2-5; TRBD2 aligns across 9 bases. V shed 6 bases, J shed 4 bases, and the junction held 6 bases outside the gene matches. The V gene's germline CDR1 is MDHEN and CDR2 SYDVKM. The CDR3 covers 14 residues. This CDR3 reads CASSPLLAGETQYF. The CDR3 DNA follows: TGTGCCAGCAGCCCACTACTAGCGGGAGAGACCCAGTACTTC.

The J gene is TRBJ2-7, the V gene TRBV2; weak D call: TRBD1 (6 bases). Germline V CDR1 and CDR2: SNHLY, FYNNEI. The CDR3 totals 15 residues. Trimming shortened V by 6 bases and J by 2 bases, and 17 bases separated the two germline ends. CDR3 in amino acids: CASSRLTGAAYEQYF. The CDR3 DNA is TGTGCCAGCAGCCGCCTGACAGGAGCCGCCTACGAGCAGTACTTC.

This rearrangement joins TRBV5-1 to TRBJ2-3; a weak D match, TRBD2 (5 bases). Trimming took off 7 bases at V and 0 bases at J, with 15 bases between the two ends. The V gene's germline CDR1 is SGHRS and CDR2 YFSETQ. The CDR3 has 15 amino acids. For the CDR3, the DNA is TGCGCCAGCGGGAGTCTAGTCCGAAGCACAGATACGCAGTATTTT. It yields the protein CASGSLVRSTDTQYF.

This chain connects TRBV10-3 to TRBJ2-2; D call uncertain. The germline gives CDR1 ENHRY, CDR2 SYGVKD. V lost 10 bases and J 3 bases, leaving 6 bases between the germline ends. The CDR3 covers 11 residues. For the CDR3, the DNA is TGTGCCACCCGGCACACCGGGGAGCTGTTTTTT. Its protein is CATRHTGELFF.

The genes are TRBV19 and TRBJ2-1, with unresolved D. V gave up 2 bases and J gave up 0 bases, with 14 bases separating them. CDR1 LNHDA and CDR2 SQIVND come from the germline V gene (reference sequence). This CDR3 contains 17 residues. CDR3 in amino acids: CASSINTAGISYNEQFF. DNA for the CDR3: TGTGCCAGTAGTATAAATACCGCCGGAATCTCCTACAATGAGCAGTTCTTC.

The chain combines TRBV28 with TRBJ2-7, with D uncertain. The V gene's germline CDR1 is MDHEN and CDR2 SYDVKM. The CDR3 covers 13 residues. Trimming removed 6 bases from V and 3 bases from J, with 12 bases in between. CDR3 sequence reads: CASSPPVSYEQYF. The CDR3, as DNA: TGTGCCAGCAGCCCGCCTGTAAGCTACGAGCAGTACTTC.

With regard to this clone: One end of the junction varies from germline; a read error may be responsible. The chain recombines TRBV5-1 with TRBJ1-1; TRBD1 aligns across 7 bases. From germline, CDR1 is SGHRS and CDR2 YFSETQ. The CDR3 runs 13 residues. DNA for the CDR3: TGTGCCAGCAGCTTTGCAGGGGGCACTGAAGCTTTCTTT. Translated: CASSFAGGTEAFF.

V usage is TRBV27 and J usage is TRBJ2-2; perhaps TRBD1 as D (6 bases). Germline V gene data show CDR1 as MNHEY and CDR2 as SMNVEV (reference sequence). The CDR3 runs 14 residues. Trimming removed 6 bases at V and 7 bases at J, with 15 bases between. CDR3: CASRPGDILGELFF. The CDR3 DNA sequence: TGTGCCAGCAGGCCCGGGGACATTCTCGGGGAGCTGTTTTTT.

The chain has TRBV28 and TRBJ1-1, with D possibly being TRBD1 (5 bases). In germline, CDR1 is MDHEN, CDR2 SYDVKM. The CDR3 sequence is 14 residues long. The ends were cut back, 2 bases at V and 4 bases at J, with 11 bases in the middle. In DNA, the CDR3 is TGTGCCAGCAGTTTACTGGGGCGAGCCACTGAAGCTTTCTTT. Its translation is CASSLLGRATEAFF.

The chain recombines TRBV30 with TRBJ2-5, with TRBD2 matching over 8 bases. The V gene's germline CDR1 is GTSNPN and CDR2 SVGIG (reference sequence). V was pared by 4 bases and J by 5 bases, with 18 bases of the junction left unmatched. This CDR3 comprises 17 residues. Here the CDR3 DNA reads TGTGCCTGGAATAGAAACTCCGCAGCGGGAGTGGGTGAGACCCAGTACTTC. This codes for CAWNRNSAAGVGETQYF.

The CDR3 DNA is TGTGCCATCAGTGAGTCTCCGCAGCAGCAGTACTTC. This translates into CAISESPQQQYF. The J gene is TRBJ2-7, the V gene TRBV10-3; D unresolved. Germline assignment: CDR1 ENHRY and CDR2 SYGVKD. The germline V and J ends were trimmed by 0 bases and 8 bases, with 8 bases remaining between them. The CDR3 length is 12 residues.

The V gene is TRBV5-1, the J gene TRBJ1-4; no definite D call. Between the trimmed V and J ends, which lost 0 bases and 11 bases, there was a span of 11 bases. The CDR3 covers 13 residues. The germline V gene encodes CDR1 SGHRS and CDR2 YFSETQ. This chain's CDR3 is CASSLDVRNKLFF. The CDR3 nucleotides read TGCGCCAGCAGCTTGGATGTGAGGAATAAACTGTTTTTT.

A few counts support this clone. The identical CDR3 is also encoded by other nucleotide sequences in the sample. The chain carries TRBV5-1 and TRBJ2-7; TRBD2 agrees at 7 bases. Germline CDR1 and CDR2: SGHRS and YFSETQ. The CDR3 length is 14 residues. With 4 bases clipped from V and 1 base from J, the junction kept 5 bases outside the gene matches. This chain's CDR3 is CASSAGTNSYEQYF. CDR3 DNA sequence: TGCGCCAGCAGCGCCGGGACTAATTCCTACGAGCAGTACTTC.

J is TRBJ1-1 and V is TRBV10-3; tentatively, D is TRBD1 (5 bases). CDR3 length: 15 residues. Trimming cost V 5 bases and J 2 bases, with 15 bases left between them. Germline V lookup: CDR1 ENHRY, CDR2 SYGVKD. The CDR3 DNA sequence: TGTGCCATCAGTTCGCCAGGGACCGGTAACACTGAAGCTTTCTTT. As protein: CAISSPGTGNTEAFF.

This chain links TRBV6-4 with TRBJ2-4; TRBD2 aligns across 7 bases. The CDR3 is made up of 15 amino acids. V trimming: 4 bases; J trimming: 7 bases; junction bases outside the gene matches: 10. The germline V gene encodes CDR1 MRHNA and CDR2 SNTAGT. In nucleotides, the CDR3 is TGTGCCAGCAGTGCCACAAGCGGGATGGGCAACATTCAGTACTTC. As protein: CASSATSGMGNIQYF.

J is TRBJ2-3 and V is TRBV11-2; D may match TRBD1 or TRBD2 (5 bases each). The germline CDR1 and CDR2 sequences are SGHAT and FQNNGV. The ends were cut back, 5 bases at V and 5 bases at J, with 8 bases in the middle. The CDR3 covers 12 residues. The CDR3 region is CASSVRGDTQYF. CDR3 DNA sequence: TGTGCCAGCAGCGTGAGGGGAGATACGCAGTATTTT.

About this clone itself: This sample includes further DNA sequences coding for the same CDR3. This chain links TRBV5-1 with TRBJ2-2, with TRBD2 matching over 11 bases. The CDR3 runs to 14 residues. CDR1 and CDR2 (germline): SGHRS, YFSETQ. With V trimmed by 7 bases and J by 7 bases, 6 bases remained unmatched. CDR3 region: CASGLAGGLGELFF. In nucleotides, the CDR3 is TGCGCCAGCGGGCTAGCGGGAGGTCTCGGGGAGCTGTTTTTT.